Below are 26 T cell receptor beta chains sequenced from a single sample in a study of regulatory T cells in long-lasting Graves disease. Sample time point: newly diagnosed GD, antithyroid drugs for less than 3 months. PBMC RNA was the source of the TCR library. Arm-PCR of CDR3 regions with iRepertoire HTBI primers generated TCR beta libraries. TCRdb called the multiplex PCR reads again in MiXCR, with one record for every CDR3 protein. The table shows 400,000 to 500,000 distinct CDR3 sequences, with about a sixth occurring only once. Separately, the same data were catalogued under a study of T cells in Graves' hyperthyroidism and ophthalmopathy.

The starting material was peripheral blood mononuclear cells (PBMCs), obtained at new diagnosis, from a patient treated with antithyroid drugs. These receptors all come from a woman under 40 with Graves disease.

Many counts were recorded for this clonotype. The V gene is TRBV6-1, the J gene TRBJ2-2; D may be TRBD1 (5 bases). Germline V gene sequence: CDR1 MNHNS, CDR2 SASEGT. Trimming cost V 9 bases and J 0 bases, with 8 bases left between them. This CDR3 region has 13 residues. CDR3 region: CASQGANTGELFF. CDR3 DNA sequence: TGTGCCAGTCAGGGCGCGAACACCGGGGAGCTGTTTTTT.

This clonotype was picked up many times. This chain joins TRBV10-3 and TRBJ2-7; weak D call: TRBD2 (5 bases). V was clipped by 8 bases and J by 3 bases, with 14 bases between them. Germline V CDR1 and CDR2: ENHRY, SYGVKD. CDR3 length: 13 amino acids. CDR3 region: CAIDPSGGYEQYF. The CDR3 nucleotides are TGTGCCATCGATCCCAGCGGTGGCTACGAGCAGTACTTC.

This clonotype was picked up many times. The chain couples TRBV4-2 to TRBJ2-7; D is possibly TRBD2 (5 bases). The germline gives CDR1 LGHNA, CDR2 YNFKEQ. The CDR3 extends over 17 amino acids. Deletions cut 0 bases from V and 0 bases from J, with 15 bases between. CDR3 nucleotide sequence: TGTGCCAGCAGCCAAGATCTCCGATCGGGGAGCTCCTACGAGCAGTACTTC. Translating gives CASSQDLRSGSSYEQYF.

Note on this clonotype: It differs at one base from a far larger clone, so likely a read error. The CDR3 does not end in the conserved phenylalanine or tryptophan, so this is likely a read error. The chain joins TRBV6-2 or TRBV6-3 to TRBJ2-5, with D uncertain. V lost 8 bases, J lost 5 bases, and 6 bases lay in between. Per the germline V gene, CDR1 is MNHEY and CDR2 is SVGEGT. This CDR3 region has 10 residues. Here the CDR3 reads CASARETQYS. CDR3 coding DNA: TGTGCCAGCGCTCGGGAGACCCAGTACTCC.

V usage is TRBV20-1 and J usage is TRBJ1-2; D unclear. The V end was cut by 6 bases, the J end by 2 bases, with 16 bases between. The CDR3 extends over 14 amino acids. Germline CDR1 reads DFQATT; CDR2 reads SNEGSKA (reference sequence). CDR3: CSATVLLQNYGYTF. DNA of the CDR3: TGCAGTGCCACCGTCTTACTCCAAAACTATGGCTACACCTTC.

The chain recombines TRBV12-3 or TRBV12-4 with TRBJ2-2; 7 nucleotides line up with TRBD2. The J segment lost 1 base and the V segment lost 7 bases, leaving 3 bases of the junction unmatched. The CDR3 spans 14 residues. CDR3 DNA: TGTGCCAGCACCTCGGGGGGGAACACCGGGGAGCTGTTTTTT. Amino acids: CASTSGGNTGELFF.

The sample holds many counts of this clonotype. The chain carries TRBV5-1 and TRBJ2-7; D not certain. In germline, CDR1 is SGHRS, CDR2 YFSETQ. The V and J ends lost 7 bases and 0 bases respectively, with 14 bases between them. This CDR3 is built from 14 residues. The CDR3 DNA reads TGCGCCAGCTGTCCTGTGGGCAACTCCTACGAGCAGTACTTC. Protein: CASCPVGNSYEQYF.

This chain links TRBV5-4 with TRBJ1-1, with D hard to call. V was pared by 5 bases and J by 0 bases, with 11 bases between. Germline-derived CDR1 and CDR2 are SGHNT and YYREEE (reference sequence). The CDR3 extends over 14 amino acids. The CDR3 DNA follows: TGTGCCAGCAGTTCAAGTATGATGAACACTGAAGCTTTCTTT. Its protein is CASSSSMMNTEAFF.

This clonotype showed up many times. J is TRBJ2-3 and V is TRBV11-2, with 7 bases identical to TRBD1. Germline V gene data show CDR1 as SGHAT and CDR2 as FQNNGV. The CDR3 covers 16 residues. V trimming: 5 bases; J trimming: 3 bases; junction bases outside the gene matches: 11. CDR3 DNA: TGTGCCAGCAGCGCAGCCAGTAGGGGGCTGACAGATACGCAGTATTTT. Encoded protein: CASSAASRGLTDTQYF.

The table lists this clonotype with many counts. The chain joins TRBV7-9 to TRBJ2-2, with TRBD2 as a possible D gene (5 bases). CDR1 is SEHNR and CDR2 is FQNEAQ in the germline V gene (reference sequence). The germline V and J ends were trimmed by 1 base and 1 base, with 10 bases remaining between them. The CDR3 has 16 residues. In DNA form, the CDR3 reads TGTGCCAGCAGCTTAGGAGGGAGCAGGAACACCGGGGAGCTGTTTTTT. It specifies CASSLGGSRNTGELFF.

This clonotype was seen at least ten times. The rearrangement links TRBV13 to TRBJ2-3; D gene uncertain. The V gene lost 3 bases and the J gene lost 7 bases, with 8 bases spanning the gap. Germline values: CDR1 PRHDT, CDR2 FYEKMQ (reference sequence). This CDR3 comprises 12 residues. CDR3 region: CASSFSMHTQYF. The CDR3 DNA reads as TGTGCCAGCAGCTTTTCTATGCATACGCAGTATTTT.

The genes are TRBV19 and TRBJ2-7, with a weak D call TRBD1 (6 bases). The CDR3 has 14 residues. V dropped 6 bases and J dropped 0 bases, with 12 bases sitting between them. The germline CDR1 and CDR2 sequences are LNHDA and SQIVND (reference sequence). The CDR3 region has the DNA TGTGCCAGTAGGATTGGGGGCCACTCCTACGAGCAGTACTTC. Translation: CASRIGGHSYEQYF. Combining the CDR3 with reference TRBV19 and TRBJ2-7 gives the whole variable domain DGGITQSPKYLFRKEGQNVTLSCEQNLNHDAMYWYRQDPGQGLRLIYYSQIVNDFQKGDIAEGYSVSREKKESFPLTVTSAQKNPTAFYLCASRIGGHSYEQYFGPGTRLTVT.

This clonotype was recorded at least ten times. As DNA, the CDR3 is TGTGCCAGTAGTATCGGGACTAGAGGGTACGAGCAGTACTTC. Translating gives CASSIGTRGYEQYF. The V gene is TRBV19, the J gene TRBJ2-7; 8 nucleotides agree with TRBD2. The trim removed 3 bases at V and 4 bases at J, leaving 5 bases unmatched. Germline assignment: CDR1 LNHDA and CDR2 SQIVND (reference sequence). CDR3 length equals 14 residues.

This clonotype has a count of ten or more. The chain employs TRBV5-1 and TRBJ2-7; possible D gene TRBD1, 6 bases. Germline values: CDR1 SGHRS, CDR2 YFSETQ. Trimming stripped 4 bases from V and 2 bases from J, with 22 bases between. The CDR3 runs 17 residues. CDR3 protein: CASSRYLLQGGAYEQYF. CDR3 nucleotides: TGCGCCAGCAGCCGCTACTTATTACAGGGTGGAGCCTACGAGCAGTACTTC.

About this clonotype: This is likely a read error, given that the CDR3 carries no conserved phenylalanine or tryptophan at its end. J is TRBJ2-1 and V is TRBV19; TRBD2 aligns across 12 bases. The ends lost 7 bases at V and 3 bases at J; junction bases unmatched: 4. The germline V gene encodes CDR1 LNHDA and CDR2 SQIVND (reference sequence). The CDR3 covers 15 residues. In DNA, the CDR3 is TGTGCCAGTACCGGGACTAGCGGGCACTACAATGAGCAGTTCCTC. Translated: CASTGTSGHYNEQFL.

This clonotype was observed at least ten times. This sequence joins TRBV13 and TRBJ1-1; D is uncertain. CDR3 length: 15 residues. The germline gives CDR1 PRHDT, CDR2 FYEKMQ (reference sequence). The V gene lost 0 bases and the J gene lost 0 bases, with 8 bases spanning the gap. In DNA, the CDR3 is TGTGCCAGCAGCTTAGGCCCAGCCATGAACACTGAAGCTTTCTTT. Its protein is CASSLGPAMNTEAFF.

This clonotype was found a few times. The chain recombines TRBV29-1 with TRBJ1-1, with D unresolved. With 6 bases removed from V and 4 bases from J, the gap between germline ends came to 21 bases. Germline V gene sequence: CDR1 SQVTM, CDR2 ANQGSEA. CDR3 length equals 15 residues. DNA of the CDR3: TGCAGCGTGAGGGATGCTAGGGAGCGGAGCACTGAAGCTTTCTTT. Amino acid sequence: CSVRDARERSTEAFF.

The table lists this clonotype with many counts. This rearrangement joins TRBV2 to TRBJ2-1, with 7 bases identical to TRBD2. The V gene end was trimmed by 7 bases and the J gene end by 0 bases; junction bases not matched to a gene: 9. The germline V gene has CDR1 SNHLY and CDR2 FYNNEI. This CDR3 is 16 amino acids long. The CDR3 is CASIQGRESSYNEQFF. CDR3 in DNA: TGTGCCAGCATCCAAGGGCGGGAGAGCTCCTACAATGAGCAGTTCTTC.

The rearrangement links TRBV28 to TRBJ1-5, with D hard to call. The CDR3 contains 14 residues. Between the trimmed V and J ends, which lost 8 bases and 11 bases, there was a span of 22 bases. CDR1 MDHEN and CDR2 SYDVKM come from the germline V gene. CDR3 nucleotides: TGTGCCAGCCTAACTTCGGGCCACATCGCTTCCCAGCATTTT. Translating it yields CASLTSGHIASQHF. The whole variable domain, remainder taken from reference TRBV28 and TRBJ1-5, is DVKVTQSSRYLVKRTGEKVFLECVQDMDHENMFWYRQDPGLGLRLIYFSYDVKMKEKGDIPEGYSVSREKKERFSLILESASTNQTSMYLCASLTSGHIASQHFGDGTRLSIL.

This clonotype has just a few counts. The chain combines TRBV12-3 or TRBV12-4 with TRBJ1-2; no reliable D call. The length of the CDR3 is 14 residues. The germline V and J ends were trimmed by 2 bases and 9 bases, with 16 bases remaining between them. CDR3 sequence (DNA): TGTGCCAGCAGTTTATTAGTGAGCGCGCGAAGCTACACCTTC. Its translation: CASSLLVSARSYTF.

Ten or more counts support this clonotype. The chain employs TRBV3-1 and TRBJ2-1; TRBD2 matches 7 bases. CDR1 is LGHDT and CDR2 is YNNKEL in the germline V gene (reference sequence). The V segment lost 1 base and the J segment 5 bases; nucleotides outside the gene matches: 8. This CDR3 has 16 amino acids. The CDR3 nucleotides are TGTGCCAGCAGCCAAGTTTCGCGGGAGTACGACAATGAGCAGTTCTTC. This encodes CASSQVSREYDNEQFF.

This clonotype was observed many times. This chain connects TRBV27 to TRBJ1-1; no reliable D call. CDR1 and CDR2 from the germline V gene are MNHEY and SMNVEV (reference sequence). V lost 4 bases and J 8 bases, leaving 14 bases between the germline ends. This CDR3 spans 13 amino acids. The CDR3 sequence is CASSWTRREEAFF. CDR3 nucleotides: TGTGCCAGCAGTTGGACGCGTCGAGAGGAAGCTTTCTTT.

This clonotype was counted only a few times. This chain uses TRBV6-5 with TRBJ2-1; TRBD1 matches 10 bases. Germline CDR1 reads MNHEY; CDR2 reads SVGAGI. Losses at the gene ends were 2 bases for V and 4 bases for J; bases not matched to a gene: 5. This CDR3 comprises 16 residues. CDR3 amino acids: CASSYQGQGIYNEQFF. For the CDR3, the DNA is TGTGCCAGCAGTTACCAGGGACAGGGGATATACAATGAGCAGTTCTTC.

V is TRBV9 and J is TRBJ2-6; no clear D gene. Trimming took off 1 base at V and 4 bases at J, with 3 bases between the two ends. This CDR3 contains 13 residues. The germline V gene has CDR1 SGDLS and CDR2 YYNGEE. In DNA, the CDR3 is TGTGCCAGCAGCGTAATAGGGGCCAACGTCCTGACTTTC. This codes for CASSVIGANVLTF.

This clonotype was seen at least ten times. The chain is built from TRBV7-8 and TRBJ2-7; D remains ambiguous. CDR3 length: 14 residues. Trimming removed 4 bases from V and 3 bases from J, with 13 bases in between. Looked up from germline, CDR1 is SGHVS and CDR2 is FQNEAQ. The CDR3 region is CASSSRGTSYEQYF. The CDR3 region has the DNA TGTGCCAGCAGCTCCCGAGGTACAAGCTACGAGCAGTACTTC.

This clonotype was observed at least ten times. The CDR3 is CASSTRREGRGELFF. CDR3 nucleotides: TGTGCCAGCAGTACACGGCGGGAGGGACGCGGGGAGCTGTTTTTT. This sequence joins TRBV6-2 or TRBV6-3 and TRBJ2-2, with TRBD2 matching 9 bases. Trimming at V came to 5 bases and at J to 7 bases, leaving 8 bases not matched to a gene. The CDR3 runs to 15 residues. Germline loops: CDR1 MNHEY, CDR2 SVGEGT.